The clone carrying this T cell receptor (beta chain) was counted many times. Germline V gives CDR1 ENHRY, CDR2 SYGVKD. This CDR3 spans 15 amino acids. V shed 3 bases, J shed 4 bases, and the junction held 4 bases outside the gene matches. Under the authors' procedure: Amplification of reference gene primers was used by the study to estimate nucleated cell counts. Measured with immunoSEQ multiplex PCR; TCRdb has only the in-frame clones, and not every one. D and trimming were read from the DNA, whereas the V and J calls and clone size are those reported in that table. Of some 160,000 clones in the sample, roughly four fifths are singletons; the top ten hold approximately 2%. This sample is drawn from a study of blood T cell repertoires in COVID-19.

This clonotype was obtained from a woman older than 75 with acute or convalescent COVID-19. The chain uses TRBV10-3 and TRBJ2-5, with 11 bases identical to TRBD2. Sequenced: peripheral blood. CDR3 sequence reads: CAISDYGTSGETQYF. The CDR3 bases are TGTGCCATCAGTGATTACGGGACTAGCGGAGAGACCCAGTACTTC.